The present entry profiles one T cell receptor (beta chain) with its context. This specimen comes from a study of blood T cell repertoires in COVID-19. The germline gives CDR1 SGHRS, CDR2 YFSETQ. The CDR3 sequence is 15 residues long. V was trimmed by 1 base and J by 7 bases, leaving 15 bases between them. Authors' processing steps: Amplification with reference gene primers provided the estimates of nucleated cell counts. Only in-frame clones appear in the TCRdb table, and some are missing; sequencing was by immunoSEQ multiplex PCR. The V and J calls and clone size were taken over from that table, and D and trimming were inferred from the DNA. The sample has 100,000 to 150,000 clones; approximately 81% are singletons.

This TCR was sampled from a man in his forties or fifties with active or convalescent COVID-19. The rearrangement joins TRBV5-1 to TRBJ2-1, with a weak D call TRBD2 (6 bases). Sequencing was carried out using peripheral blood. The CDR3 region has the DNA TGCGCCAGCAGCTTGTTGGGCGGGGTGGGGAATGAGCAGTTCTTC. It codes for CASSLLGGVGNEQFF. The whole variable domain, filled in from reference TRBV5-1 and TRBJ2-1, reads KAGVTQTPRYLIKTRGQQVTLSCSPISGHRSVSWYQQTPGQGLQFLFEYFSETQRNKGNFPGRFSGRQFSNSRSEMNVSTLELGDSALYLCASSLLGGVGNEQFFGPGTRLTVL.